This T cell receptor beta chain derives from a study of T cell responses to AZD1222 COVID-19 vaccine. Study observations and caveats: Among the donors, most were white British and more were female, and clonal diversity was possibly underestimated. Spike-specific TCRs gained breadth and depth after people received two AZD1222 doses.

V lost 0 bases and J 5 bases, leaving 23 bases between the germline ends. CDR1 is SNHLY and CDR2 is FYNNEI in the germline V gene. CDR3 length: 19 amino acids. Repertoires were generated with immunoSEQ multiplex PCR, while TCRdb's copy carries only in-frame clones and drops some. There are 60,000 to 80,000 clones in the sample; 85% occur only once, and roughly 19% lies in the top ten. As regards this clone: Its cognate antigen is unknown.

The TCR sequence derives from an adult in good health. V usage is TRBV2 and J usage is TRBJ1-5, with a weak D call TRBD1 (6 bases). Specimen: peripheral blood, collected on day 0 of AZD1222 vaccination. The chain's CDR3 is CASSEAGRTLRGRDQPQHF. DNA for the CDR3: TGTGCCAGCAGTGAAGCGGGTCGGACCCTCAGGGGACGGGATCAGCCCCAGCATTTT.